The following is a TCR beta chain sequence with its context. The antigen is undetermined. These data belong to a study of beta chain features in type 1 diabetes. As every portion of the isolated RNA was reverse transcribed, the sequencing read expressed TCRB transcripts. TCRdb's table, derived via immunoSEQ multiplex PCR, lists solely in-frame clones and lacks some. The table records some 160,000 clones, approximately 8.8% of them present only once. Heparinised blood was drawn once per donor, averaging about 116 mL. Cell sorting via CD45RO/CCR7/CD25/CD127/CD95/CD27 was performed to obtain CD4+ naive, central memory, regulatory and stem cell-like memory cells. Findings and caveats of the study: Type 1 diabetes patients had moderately but significantly shorter TCRB CDR3s in all four CD4+ subsets. Patients showed naive, central memory and Treg TCRB repertoires that appeared more similar than those of healthy donors. Individuals with type 1 diabetes displayed fewer insertions and more deletions at VDJ junctions.

The CDR3 sequence is 17 residues long. Germline V gene sequence: CDR1 LGHNA, CDR2 YNFKEQ. The V end was cut by 0 bases, the J end by 8 bases, with 19 bases between. V and J are TRBV4-2 and TRBJ2-2, with D perhaps TRBD2 (6 bases). The source is a woman in her twenties or thirties with type 1 diabetes. Material for sequencing was central memory CD4+ T cells from blood. CDR3 in amino acids: CASSQDQSGPWGGELFF. The CDR3, as DNA: TGTGCCAGCAGCCAAGATCAAAGCGGGCCCTGGGGGGGGGAGCTGTTTTTT.